One sample yielded the 28 T cell receptor beta chains listed below, sequenced in a study of graft-versus-host responses after intestinal transplantation. TCRdb's copy holds only in-frame clones and misses some; the assay was immunoSEQ multiplex PCR. The sample yields tens of thousands of clones, roughly 89% seen once. Their target antigens are unknown. The sample was unstimulated CD4+ T cells sorted from spleen or lymph node cells, taken before intestinal transplant. These receptor sequences come from a human donor who received an intestinal transplant.

The chain carries TRBV7-9 and TRBJ2-7; TRBD2 matches at 8 bases. This CDR3 has 17 amino acids. In germline, CDR1 is SEHNR, CDR2 FQNEAQ (reference sequence). The trim removed 5 bases at V and 1 base at J, leaving 13 bases unmatched. The CDR3 is CASSTTGGGGLSYEQYF. The CDR3 DNA follows: TGTGCCAGCAGCACAACAGGCGGCGGGGGGCTTTCCTACGAGCAGTACTTC.

The chain couples TRBV11-3 to TRBJ1-6; perhaps TRBD1 as D (6 bases). The V gene's germline CDR1 is SGHNT and CDR2 YENEEA. CDR3 length: 16 residues. Deletions cut 7 bases from V and 0 bases from J, with 13 bases between. CDR3 loop: CASKLTGFSYNSPLHF. CDR3 nucleotide sequence: TGTGCCAGCAAATTGACAGGATTCTCCTATAATTCACCCCTCCACTTT.

The chain joins TRBV7-9 to TRBJ1-1; perhaps TRBD1 as D (5 bases). The CDR3 has 14 residues. Trimming removed 1 base from V and 4 bases from J, with 10 bases in between. Germline V gene lookup returns CDR1 SEHNR and CDR2 FQNEAQ (reference sequence). The CDR3 sequence is CASSLVQGGTEAFF. CDR3 DNA: TGTGCCAGCAGCTTAGTTCAGGGCGGCACTGAAGCTTTCTTT.

The chain combines TRBV18 with TRBJ1-2, with D perhaps TRBD1 (5 bases). The CDR3 extends over 11 amino acids. Trimming cost V 2 bases and J 14 bases, with 12 bases left between them. CDR1 and CDR2 (germline): KGHSH, LQKENI. In DNA, the CDR3 is TGTGCCAGCTCACCAGGGGCCGATCGGACCTTC. Encoded protein: CASSPGADRTF.

This chain joins TRBV11-2 and TRBJ2-3, with D possibly being TRBD1 (5 bases). The V and J ends lost 4 bases and 4 bases respectively, with 6 bases between them. Germline V CDR1 and CDR2: SGHAT, FQNNGV. This CDR3 is built from 12 residues. The CDR3 DNA sequence: TGTGCCAGCAGCTCAGGGTCAGATACGCAGTATTTT. It translates to CASSSGSDTQYF.

V usage is TRBV5-1 and J usage is TRBJ2-2; 9 bases map to TRBD2. V was pared by 3 bases and J by 6 bases, with 6 bases of the junction left unmatched. Germline CDR1 reads SGHRS; CDR2 reads YFSETQ. This CDR3 spans 15 amino acids. The CDR3 here is CASSYAGGPAGELFF. Written as DNA, the CDR3 is TGCGCCAGCAGCTATGCGGGGGGGCCAGCCGGGGAGCTGTTTTTT.

The chain couples TRBV30 to TRBJ1-5; D not resolved. Germline V gene sequence: CDR1 GTSNPN, CDR2 SVGIG (reference sequence). The V end lost 0 bases, the J end lost 7 bases, and 10 bases lay between the germline ends. CDR3 size: 13 residues. The CDR3 sequence is CAWSVSSTQPQHF. CDR3 nucleotide sequence: TGTGCCTGGAGTGTGAGTTCAACCCAGCCCCAGCATTTT.

This sequence joins TRBV5-1 and TRBJ2-5; TRBD1 matches at 7 bases. Germline V lookup: CDR1 SGHRS, CDR2 YFSETQ. The CDR3 is made up of 13 amino acids. The junction had 4 bases not matched to a gene; V was cut back by 7 bases and J by 1 base. The CDR3 region is CASFGTAQETQYF. CDR3 nucleotide sequence: TGCGCCAGCTTCGGGACAGCCCAAGAGACCCAGTACTTC.

This clone was recorded once. V and J are TRBV30 and TRBJ2-3; 12 bases map to TRBD2. Per germline, CDR1 GTSNPN and CDR2 SVGIG (reference sequence). V was clipped by 3 bases and J by 6 bases; unmatched bases: 13. This CDR3 is 17 amino acids long. CDR3 DNA sequence: TGTGCCTGGAGCCGACACGGGGCTAGCGGGGGGGGTGATACGCAGTATTTT. It codes for CAWSRHGASGGGDTQYF. The complete variable domain, with remaining parts taken from reference TRBV30 and TRBJ2-3, reads SQTIHQWPATLVQPVGSPLSLECTVEGTSNPNLYWYRQAAGRGLQLLFYSVGIGQISSEVPQNLSASRPQDRQFILSSKKLLLSDSGFYLCAWSRHGASGGGDTQYFGPGTRLTVL.

V usage is TRBV6-6 and J usage is TRBJ1-4; D might be TRBD1 (5 bases). The CDR3 contains 15 residues. The V gene's germline CDR1 is MNHNY and CDR2 SVGAGI (reference sequence). Trimming removed 6 bases from V and 7 bases from J, with 18 bases in between. The CDR3 nucleotides read TGTGCCAGCAGCTTCGAACGGGGGTTGGGTGAAAAACTGTTTTTT. Translated: CASSFERGLGEKLFF.

CDR3 coding DNA: TGCGCCAGCAGTCAATCCCCGGGACAGGATAACACTGAAGCTTTCTTT. Encoded protein: CASSQSPGQDNTEAFF. This chain joins TRBV23-1 and TRBJ1-1; 8 bases match TRBD1. TRBV23-1 is identified as an open reading frame with a role that is uncertain. The CDR3 runs 16 residues. V shed 0 bases, J shed 2 bases, and the junction held 5 bases outside the gene matches.

V gene TRBV19 combines with J gene TRBJ1-2; weak D call: TRBD1 (5 bases). Germline CDR1 and CDR2: LNHDA and SQIVND (reference sequence). The CDR3 length is 13 residues. V dropped 3 bases and J dropped 8 bases, with 13 bases sitting between them. In nucleotides, the CDR3 is TGTGCCAGTAGTATTGCAAAGGGGTTGGGCTACACCTTC. Translating gives CASSIAKGLGYTF.

J is TRBJ2-3 and V is TRBV7-2, with 10 bases aligning to TRBD2. After removal of 5 bases from V and 0 bases from J, the junction contained 11 bases not matched to a gene. Looked up from germline, CDR1 is SGHTA and CDR2 is FQGNSA. The CDR3 loop spans 18 amino acids. CDR3 sequence (DNA): TGTGCCAGCAGCCGCTCCATAGCGGGGGGCCAAAGCACAGATACGCAGTATTTT. It specifies CASSRSIAGGQSTDTQYF. Variable domain in full (rest from reference TRBV7-2 and TRBJ2-3): GAGVSQSPSNKVTEKGKDVELRCDPISGHTALYWYRQSLGQGLEFLIYFQGNSAPDKSGLPSDRFSAERTGGSVSTLTIQRTQQEDSAVYLCASSRSIAGGQSTDTQYFGPGTRLTVL.

The chain carries TRBV4-1 and TRBJ2-5; 7 bases match TRBD2. V shed 6 bases and J 4 bases; nucleotides not matched to a gene: 5. The CDR3 length is 13 residues. Germline loops: CDR1 MGHRA, CDR2 YSYEKL. CDR3 residues: CASREREGETQYF. The CDR3 DNA is TGCGCCAGCAGGGAGAGGGAGGGAGAGACCCAGTACTTC.

The J gene is TRBJ1-1, the V gene TRBV9, with 7 bases matching TRBD1. There are 17 residues in the CDR3. With V trimmed by 4 bases and J by 1 base, 13 bases remained unmatched. Germline lookup yields CDR1 SGDLS and CDR2 YYNGEE. CDR3 residues: CASSLGVQGGWNTEAFF. In DNA, the CDR3 is TGTGCCAGCAGCCTAGGGGTGCAGGGGGGATGGAACACTGAAGCTTTCTTT.

This clone was seen a single time. V and J are TRBV30 and TRBJ1-2; TRBD1 agrees at 8 bases. Trimming took 2 bases from V and 0 from J; bases not matched to a gene: 11. Germline loops: CDR1 GTSNPN, CDR2 SVGIG (reference sequence). This CDR3 has 17 residues. The CDR3 sequence is CAWSYQGAYLSNYGYTF. The CDR3 DNA follows: TGTGCCTGGAGTTATCAGGGGGCATACCTCTCTAACTATGGCTACACCTTC.

Worth noting for this clone: Additional DNA sequences in this sample encode the identical CDR3. V is TRBV29-1 and J is TRBJ1-2; 8 bases line up with TRBD1. Unmatched junction bases numbered 0, after V lost 6 bases and J lost 3 bases. Germline assignment: CDR1 SQVTM and CDR2 ANQGSEA. The CDR3 extends over 11 amino acids. CDR3 residues: CSVGQDYGYTF. CDR3 nucleotide sequence: TGCAGCGTGGGACAGGACTATGGCTACACCTTC.

The chain combines TRBV7-8 with TRBJ1-1; D uncertain. The V gene's germline CDR1 is SGHVS and CDR2 FQNEAQ. V lost 2 bases and J 5 bases, leaving 12 bases between the germline ends. The CDR3 is 14 residues long. The CDR3 DNA sequence: TGTGCCAGCAGCTTACGGGGAATGGGGACTGAAGCTTTCTTT. Translated, it gives CASSLRGMGTEAFF.

This chain uses TRBV30 with TRBJ1-3, with a tentative D call TRBD1 (6 bases). Trimming left V 2 bases short and J 4 bases short, with 12 bases between. Looked up from germline, CDR1 is GTSNPN and CDR2 is SVGIG (reference sequence). The CDR3 has 14 residues. CDR3 coding DNA: TGTGCCTGGAGTTTTTCAGGGGCAGGAAACACCATATATTTT. It yields the protein CAWSFSGAGNTIYF.

V gene TRBV6-6 combines with J gene TRBJ1-2, with TRBD1 matching 12 bases. Germline lookup yields CDR1 MNHNY and CDR2 SVGAGI (reference sequence). V was clipped by 6 bases and J by 7 bases; unmatched bases: 3. There are 13 residues in the CDR3. In DNA, the CDR3 is TGTGCCAGCAGCAAGGGACAGGGGGCTGGCTACACCTTC. This sequence encodes CASSKGQGAGYTF.

This clone was detected a few times. One end of the junction varies from germline; a read error may be responsible. The chain couples TRBV5-8 to TRBJ2-7, with D tentatively TRBD2 (7 bases). Germline V lookup: CDR1 SGHTS, CDR2 YDEGEE. This CDR3 spans 17 amino acids. CDR3 DNA sequence: TGTGCCAGCAGCTTGAGGGGGGGCTTTGTGGACTCCGACGAGCAGTACTTC. Its translation: CASSLRGGFVDSDEQYF. The full variable domain, completed using reference TRBV5-8 and TRBJ2-7, is EAGVTQSPTHLIKTRGQQATLRCSPISGHTSVYWYQQALGLGLQFLLWYDEGEERNRGNFPPRFSGRQFPNYSSELNVNALELEDSALYLCASSLRGGFVDSDEQYFGPGTRLTVT.

The rearrangement uses TRBV7-2 and TRBJ1-2; TRBD1 is a possible D gene (6 bases). The germline CDR1 and CDR2 sequences are SGHTA and FQGNSA. The CDR3 has 13 amino acids. V was shortened by 5 bases and J by 4 bases, with 11 bases between the two germline ends. The CDR3, as DNA: TGTGCCAGCAGCCCCGGACAGCTCTATGGCTACACCTTC. This sequence encodes CASSPGQLYGYTF.

This clone was seen only once. The genes are TRBV18 and TRBJ2-3, with 8 bases matching TRBD2. Per germline, CDR1 KGHSH and CDR2 LQKENI. The CDR3 length is 18 residues. V lost 3 bases, J lost 3 bases, and 14 bases stayed unmatched. For the CDR3, the DNA is TGTGCCAGCTCACCCCTAGGAGCGGGGGCCAACCCAACAGATACGCAGTATTTT. It yields the protein CASSPLGAGANPTDTQYF.

CDR3 bases: TGTGCCAGTAGTTCCTTAGGAGGGGATAAGTACTCTGGGGCCAACGTCCTGACTTTC. Its translation: CASSSLGGDKYSGANVLTF. The rearrangement uses TRBV19 and TRBJ2-6, with a weak D call TRBD2 (6 bases). The CDR3 covers 19 residues. The V gene lost 5 bases and the J gene lost 0 bases, with 20 bases spanning the gap. Per the germline V gene, CDR1 is LNHDA and CDR2 is SQIVND (reference sequence).

The chain recombines TRBV5-6 with TRBJ1-1; 9 nucleotides line up with TRBD1. Germline lookup yields CDR1 SGHDT and CDR2 YYEEEE. The junction had 3 bases not matched to a gene; V was cut back by 5 bases and J by 1 base. The CDR3 is made up of 14 amino acids. CDR3 protein: CASSTTGGNTEAFF. For the CDR3, the DNA is TGTGCCAGCAGTACGACAGGGGGGAACACTGAAGCTTTCTTT.

This rearrangement joins TRBV7-2 to TRBJ1-5; no firm D call. The germline CDR1 and CDR2 sequences are SGHTA and FQGNSA. V was pared by 5 bases and J by 5 bases, with 19 bases between. The CDR3 consists of 16 residues. CDR3 loop: CASSQLGLAGDQPQHF. The CDR3 DNA is TGTGCCAGCAGCCAACTAGGCCTCGCTGGGGATCAGCCCCAGCATTTT.

This clone was counted between two and nine times. This chain joins TRBV7-9 and TRBJ1-1, with 7 bases matching TRBD1. Germline V CDR1 and CDR2: SEHNR, FQNEAQ (reference sequence). This CDR3 contains 16 residues. Trimming removed 1 base from V and 1 base from J; junction bases left unmatched: 6. CDR3: CASSLGTGRGNTEAFF. The DNA for the CDR3 is TGTGCCAGCAGCTTAGGGACAGGACGCGGGAACACTGAAGCTTTCTTT. Looking up the rest from reference TRBV7-9 and TRBJ1-1 gives the full variable domain: DTGVSQNPRHKITKRGQNVTFRCDPISEHNRLYWYRQTLGQGPEFLTYFQNEAQLEKSRLLSDRFSAERPKGSFSTLEIQRTEQGDSAMYLCASSLGTGRGNTEAFFGQGTRLTVV.

The genes are TRBV9 and TRBJ1-1, with D perhaps TRBD1 (5 bases). In germline, CDR1 is SGDLS, CDR2 YYNGEE. The ends were cut back, 5 bases at V and 7 bases at J, with 15 bases in the middle. CDR3 length: 13 residues. CDR3 DNA: TGTGCCAGCAGTTCAAATGTCCAGGGTGAAGCTTTCTTT. Amino acid sequence: CASSSNVQGEAFF.